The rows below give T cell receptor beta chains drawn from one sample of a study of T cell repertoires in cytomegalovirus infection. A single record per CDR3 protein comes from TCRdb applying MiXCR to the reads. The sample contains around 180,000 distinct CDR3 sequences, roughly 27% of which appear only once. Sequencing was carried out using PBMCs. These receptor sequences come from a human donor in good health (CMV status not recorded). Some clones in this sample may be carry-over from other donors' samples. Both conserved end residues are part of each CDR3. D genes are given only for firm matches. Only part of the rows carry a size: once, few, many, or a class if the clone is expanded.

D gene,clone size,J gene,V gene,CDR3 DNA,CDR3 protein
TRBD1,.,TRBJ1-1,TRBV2,TGTGCCAGCATCAGACAGGGGAGGCCTGAAGCTTTCTTT,CASIRQGRPEAFF
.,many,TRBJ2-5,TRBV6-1,TGTGCCAGCAACAGACCAGGGAGAGAGACCCAGTACTTC,CASNRPGRETQYF
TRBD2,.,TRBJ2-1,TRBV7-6,TGTGCCAGCAGCCCGGGACTAGCGGGGGGCCATGAGCAGTTCTTC,CASSPGLAGGHEQFF
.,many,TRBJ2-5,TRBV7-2,TGTGCCAGCAGCCCTCAGGGAGAGACCCAGTACTTC,CASSPQGETQYF
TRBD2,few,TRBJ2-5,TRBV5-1,TGCGCCAGCAGCCCCCGACACGGGGAGGGAGAGACCCAGTACTTC,CASSPRHGEGETQYF
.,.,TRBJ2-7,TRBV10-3,TGTGCCACCCTCCGGGCCCCACTACAGGGCGAGCAGTACTTC,CATLRAPLQGEQYF
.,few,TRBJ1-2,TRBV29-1,TGCAGCGTTTACTTCGTCGACTACACCTTC,CSVYFVDYTF
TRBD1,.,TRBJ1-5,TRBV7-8,TGTGCCAGCAGCTTAGCATTACAGGGGAACAATCAGCCCCAGCATTTT,CASSLALQGNNQPQHF
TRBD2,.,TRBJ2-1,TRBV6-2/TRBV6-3,TGTGCCAGCGAAATTAGCGGGGGGATATACAATGAGCAGTTCTTC,CASEISGGIYNEQFF
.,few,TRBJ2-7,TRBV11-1,TGTGCCAGCAGCCAGGGGTGGGGGACGCCAGAGGAGACGTACGAGCAGTACTTC,CASSQGWGTPEETYEQYF
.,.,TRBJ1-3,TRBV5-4,TGTGCCAGCAGCATTCGTAACTCTGGAAACACCATATATTTT,CASSIRNSGNTIYF
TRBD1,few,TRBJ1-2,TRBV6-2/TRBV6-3,TGTGCCAGCAGACCCGACAGGGGAGATGGCTACACCTTC,CASRPDRGDGYTF
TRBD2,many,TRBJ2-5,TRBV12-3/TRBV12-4,TGTGCCAGCCGCCTCAGCGGGGGTGGTGAGACCCAGTACTTC,CASRLSGGGETQYF
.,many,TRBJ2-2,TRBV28,TGTGCCAGCAGGCAACAGGGGAACACCGGGGAGCTGTTTTTT,CASRQQGNTGELFF
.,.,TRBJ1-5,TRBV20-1,TGCAGTGCACCGGAGGGGAAGGGCAATCAGCCCCAGCATTTT,CSAPEGKGNQPQHF
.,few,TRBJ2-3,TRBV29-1,TGCAGCGTTGAATCGGCAGATACGCAGTATTTT,CSVESADTQYF
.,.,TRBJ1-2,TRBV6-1,TGTGCCAGCAGTGAAGAGGGGATGGATGGCTACACCTTC,CASSEEGMDGYTF
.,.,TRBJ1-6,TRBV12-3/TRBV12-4,TGTGCCAGCACCCGAAGGGGCGATAATTCACCCCTCCACTTT,CASTRRGDNSPLHF
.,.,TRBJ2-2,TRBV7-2,TGTGCCAGCAGCTTAAACGGCGGGTCGAACACCGGGGAGCTGTTTTTT,CASSLNGGSNTGELFF
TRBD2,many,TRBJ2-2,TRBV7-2,TGTGCCAGCAGCTCTAGGACTAGCGGGGTGAACACCGGGGAGCTGTTTTTT,CASSSRTSGVNTGELFF
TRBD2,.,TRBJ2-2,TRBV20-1,TGCAGTGCCTTGACTAGCGGGGCGAACACCGGGGAGCTGTTTTTT,CSALTSGANTGELFF
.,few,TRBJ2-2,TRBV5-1,TGCGCCAGCAGCTTGGACAGGGAGAGGACCGGGGAGCTGTTTTTT,CASSLDRERTGELFF
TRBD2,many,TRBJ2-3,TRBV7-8,TGTGCCAGCAGCTTATTGGGGGGGAGCACAGATACGCAGTATTTT,CASSLLGGSTDTQYF
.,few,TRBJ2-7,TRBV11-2,TGTGCCAGCAGCTTAGGAGGGACAGGAGCGGGGGAGCAGTACTTC,CASSLGGTGAGEQYF
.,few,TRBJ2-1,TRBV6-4,TGTGCCAGCAGGAGGGACATCTACAATGAGCAGTTCTTC,CASRRDIYNEQFF
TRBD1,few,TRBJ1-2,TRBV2,TGTGCCAGCAGTCCTCACGAGGGACAGGGGCAGGGCTACACCTTC,CASSPHEGQGQGYTF
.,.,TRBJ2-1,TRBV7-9,TGTGCCAGCAGCTCGGGACTTCACAATGAGCAGTTCTTC,CASSSGLHNEQFF
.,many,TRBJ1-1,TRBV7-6,TGTGCCAGCAGCTTAGAACCGGAGGAAGGGGCGAGGACTGAAGCTTTCTTT,CASSLEPEEGARTEAFF
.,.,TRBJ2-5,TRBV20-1,TGCAGTTCCAGACTTTCTCAAGAGACCCAGTACTTC,CSSRLSQETQYF
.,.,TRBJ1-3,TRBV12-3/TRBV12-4,TGTGCCAGCAGCAGGTCCGGGGCAGGAAACACCATATATTTT,CASSRSGAGNTIYF
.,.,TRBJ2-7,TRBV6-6,TGTGCCAGCACCAATGGGATGAGCCAGTGTGAGCAGTACTTC,CASTNGMSQCEQYF
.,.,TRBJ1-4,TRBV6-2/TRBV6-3,TGTGCCAGCAGCGGGAGACCAACTAATGAAAAACTGTTTTTT,CASSGRPTNEKLFF
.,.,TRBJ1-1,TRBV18,TGTGCCAGCTCACCCTCCAGTCGGGGTTGGGACACTGAAGCTTTCTTT,CASSPSSRGWDTEAFF
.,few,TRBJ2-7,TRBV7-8,TGTGCCAGCAGCTCAACGGTGGGGCAGATTGCCTACGAGCAGTACTTC,CASSSTVGQIAYEQYF
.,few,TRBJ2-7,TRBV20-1,TGCAGTGCTAGAGTCTTAGCAGGGGAAGGCGAGCAGTACTTC,CSARVLAGEGEQYF